One and the same sample provided the 12 T cell receptor beta chains below, sequenced in a study of sequential checkpoint blockade in melanoma. Clones were sequenced by immunoSEQ multiplex PCR, and TCRdb holds only the in-frame ones, with some missing. The sample lists about 21,000 clones; approximately 30% were seen once. Documented treatment: randomized to nivolumab then ipilimumab (arm A) or the reverse (arm B). The source material was tumor tissue (inferred from file names), sampled from a patient given nivolumab and ipilimumab in sequence. Receptors were obtained from a human donor with melanoma.

The rearrangement links TRBV5-1 to TRBJ2-7; 7 nucleotides match TRBD1. The CDR3 is 14 amino acids. From germline, CDR1 is SGHRS and CDR2 YFSETQ. J was trimmed by 7 bases and V by 4 bases; bases with no gene match: 11. The CDR3: CASSPRTGPGEQYF. DNA of the CDR3: TGCGCCAGCAGCCCCAGGACAGGACCAGGGGAGCAGTACTTC.

This chain joins TRBV18 and TRBJ1-2; no firm D call. The CDR3 length is 16 residues. Trimming removed 4 bases at V and 6 bases at J, with 21 bases between. The germline V gene has CDR1 KGHSH and CDR2 LQKENI. In nucleotides, the CDR3 is TGTGCCAGCTCACATACGGGCCGCTGGGCTGAAAATGGCTACACCTTC. It encodes CASSHTGRWAENGYTF.

This chain connects TRBV11-3 to TRBJ2-2; 12 nucleotides align to TRBD1. With V trimmed by 3 bases and J by 7 bases, 6 bases remained unmatched. Germline CDR1 is SGHNT and CDR2 is YENEEA. The CDR3 extends over 16 amino acids. The CDR3: CASSLQGQGAVGELFF. For the CDR3, the DNA is TGTGCCAGCAGCTTGCAGGGACAGGGGGCTGTCGGGGAGCTGTTTTTT. The full variable domain, with the rest looked up from reference TRBV11-3 and TRBJ2-2, is EAGVVQSPRYKIIEKKQPVAFWCNPISGHNTLYWYLQNLGQGPELLIRYENEEAVDDSQLPKDRFSAERLKGVDSTLKIQPAELGDSAVYLCASSLQGQGAVGELFFGEGSRLTVL.

The rearrangement joins TRBV5-1 to TRBJ2-3; possibly TRBD1 for D (6 bases). Germline loops: CDR1 SGHRS, CDR2 YFSETQ. V dropped 0 bases and J dropped 4 bases, with 12 bases sitting between them. This CDR3 comprises 15 residues. The CDR3 coding sequence is TGCGCCAGCAGCTTGGGGCAGGGGATCGCAGATACGCAGTATTTT. It yields the protein CASSLGQGIADTQYF.

The chain is built from TRBV5-1 and TRBJ1-2; D call uncertain. CDR1 is SGHRS, CDR2 YFSETQ, per germline. This CDR3 contains 14 residues. Trimming took off 0 bases at V and 3 bases at J, with 9 bases between the two ends. In nucleotides, the CDR3 is TGCGCCAGCAGCTTGGGGGAGACTGACTATGGCTACACCTTC. Translating it yields CASSLGETDYGYTF.

V is TRBV28 and J is TRBJ2-1; D ambiguous. V was trimmed by 7 bases and J by 0 bases, leaving 19 bases between them. Germline-derived CDR1 and CDR2 are MDHEN and SYDVKM. The CDR3 covers 17 residues. The CDR3 coding sequence is TGTGCCAGCACCCACCCCCTGTCGGTAAGCTCCTACAATGAGCAGTTCTTC. It encodes CASTHPLSVSSYNEQFF.

The gene calls are TRBV15 and TRBJ1-5; 8 nucleotides match TRBD1. Trimming at V came to 9 bases and at J to 6 bases, leaving 13 bases not matched to a gene. The CDR3 contains 15 residues. Germline-derived CDR1 and CDR2 are LNHNV and YYDKDF (reference sequence). The CDR3 DNA follows: TGTGCCACTGGGAACAGAGGACAGGGAACTCAGCCCCAGCATTTT. Encoded protein: CATGNRGQGTQPQHF.

This clone occurred a few times. The chain has TRBV28 and TRBJ2-5; TRBD1 matches at 8 bases. Losses at the gene ends were 5 bases for V and 3 bases for J; bases not matched to a gene: 8. This CDR3 region has 15 residues. Germline CDR1 MDHEN, CDR2 SYDVKM. The CDR3 here is CASSLRDRNKETQYF. The CDR3 DNA sequence: TGTGCCAGCAGTCTCCGGGACAGGAATAAAGAGACCCAGTACTTC. Based on the CDR3 plus reference TRBV28 and TRBJ2-5, the full variable domain is DVKVTQSSRYLVKRTGEKVFLECVQDMDHENMFWYRQDPGLGLRLIYFSYDVKMKEKGDIPEGYSVSREKKERFSLILESASTNQTSMYLCASSLRDRNKETQYFGPGTRLLVL.

This clone was observed a few times. The chain recombines TRBV6-8 with TRBJ2-2; TRBD1 matches 9 bases. Germline V gene lookup returns CDR1 MNHGY and CDR2 SAAAGT. Losses at the gene ends were 4 bases for V and 5 bases for J; bases not matched to a gene: 2. CDR3 size: 14 residues. CDR3 region: CASSWGQGTGELFF. The CDR3 DNA is TGTGCCAGCAGTTGGGGACAGGGTACCGGGGAGCTGTTTTTT.

This clone has more than one count but fewer than ten. J is TRBJ1-1 and V is TRBV28, with D perhaps TRBD1 (5 bases). Germline V gives CDR1 MDHEN, CDR2 SYDVKM. With 10 bases removed from V and 2 bases from J, the gap between germline ends came to 20 bases. The CDR3 totals 15 residues. In nucleotides, the CDR3 is TGTGCCATACAAGTATTGCGGGACGCTAACACTGAAGCTTTCTTT. Its protein is CAIQVLRDANTEAFF. Filled out from reference TRBV28 and TRBJ1-1, the complete variable domain reads DVKVTQSSRYLVKRTGEKVFLECVQDMDHENMFWYRQDPGLGLRLIYFSYDVKMKEKGDIPEGYSVSREKKERFSLILESASTNQTSMYLCAIQVLRDANTEAFFGQGTRLTVV.

The V gene is TRBV30, the J gene TRBJ1-4, with a tentative D call TRBD1 (6 bases). The germline V and J ends were trimmed by 2 bases and 8 bases, with 9 bases remaining between them. CDR3 size: 12 residues. CDR1 GTSNPN and CDR2 SVGIG come from the germline V gene (reference sequence). The CDR3 region has the DNA TGTGCCTGGAGTTTACAGGGAGAAAAACTGTTTTTT. It is translated as CAWSLQGEKLFF.

V and J are TRBV9 and TRBJ2-5; perhaps TRBD2 as D (5 bases). The germline gives CDR1 SGDLS, CDR2 YYNGEE. Trimming pared 0 bases from V and 7 bases from J, leaving 13 bases between. The CDR3 sequence is 14 residues long. CDR3 nucleotides: TGTGCCAGCAGCGTAGCGACTCTCGAGGGGACCCAGTACTTC. It encodes CASSVATLEGTQYF. The full variable domain, in which reference TRBV9 and TRBJ2-5 provide the parts outside the CDR3, is DSGVTQTPKHLITATGQRVTLRCSPRSGDLSVYWYQQSLDQGLQFLIQYYNGEERAKGNILERFSAQQFPDLHSELNLSSLELGDSALYFCASSVATLEGTQYFGPGTRLLVL.